The entry below gives a single T cell receptor beta chain sequence along with its context. V shed 3 bases and J 6 bases; nucleotides not matched to a gene: 3. This CDR3 comprises 14 residues. Germline V gene lookup returns CDR1 SEHNR and CDR2 FQNEAQ (reference sequence). This entry is derived from a study of blood T cell repertoires in COVID-19. Study overall: COVID-19 samples collected from the United States, Italy and Spain covered acute and convalescent phases. T cells, B-cell-depleted T cells, or PBMCs provided the cDNA or gDNA that served as material.

Measured with immunoSEQ multiplex PCR; TCRdb has only the in-frame clones, and not every one. The table shows approximately 210,000 clones, with 81% occurring only once. Participants were aged about 18 to 100 years, lived in 20 to 30 US areas, and enrolled virtually. Cohorts were assigned according to the clinical history that participants reported. This TCR was recovered from a woman aged 50 to 60 with acute COVID-19. J is TRBJ1-4 and V is TRBV7-9; TRBD1 aligns across 8 bases. Material for sequencing was PBMCs or T cells enriched from blood (not recorded which). In DNA form, the CDR3 reads TGTGCCAGCAGCTTCGGACAGGGCCATGAAAAACTGTTTTTT. Translation gives CASSFGQGHEKLFF.